These 29 T cell receptor beta chains came from one sample sequenced in a study of blood T cell repertoires in COVID-19. Measured with immunoSEQ multiplex PCR; TCRdb has only the in-frame clones, and not every one. The sample has about 310,000 clones, about nine tenths seen once. Sequenced: peripheral blood. The receptors here all came from a man aged 50-60 years with active or convalescent COVID-19.

V is TRBV7-9 and J is TRBJ1-1; 9 bases line up with TRBD1. V dropped 5 bases and J dropped 3; count of bases not matched to a gene: 10. The CDR3 runs 16 residues. In germline, CDR1 is SEHNR, CDR2 FQNEAQ (reference sequence). CDR3 amino acids: CASSPLTGGSDTEAFF. In nucleotides, the CDR3 is TGTGCCAGCAGCCCACTTACAGGGGGCAGTGACACTGAAGCTTTCTTT. The full variable domain, in which reference TRBV7-9 and TRBJ1-1 provide the parts outside the CDR3, is DTGVSQNPRHKITKRGQNVTFRCDPISEHNRLYWYRQTLGQGPEFLTYFQNEAQLEKSRLLSDRFSAERPKGSFSTLEIQRTEQGDSAMYLCASSPLTGGSDTEAFFGQGTRLTVV.

In this sample, this clone turned up a few times. CDR3 sequence: CASSDPGTGQGYTF. The CDR3 DNA is TGTGCCAGCAGTGACCCGGGGACAGGGCAAGGCTACACCTTC. J is TRBJ1-2 and V is TRBV6-4; 9 nucleotides agree with TRBD1. Germline values: CDR1 MRHNA, CDR2 SNTAGT. The ends lost 2 bases at V and 8 bases at J; junction bases unmatched: 6. CDR3 length: 14 amino acids.

This rearrangement joins TRBV7-3 to TRBJ1-1, with a possible D match to TRBD1 (5 bases). V was clipped by 1 base and J by 4 bases, with 10 bases between them. This CDR3 is 14 amino acids long. Germline-derived CDR1 and CDR2 are SGHTA and FQGTGA. CDR3 sequence (DNA): TGTGCCAGCAGCTTAATGGGTGACAGCACTGAAGCTTTCTTT. It yields the protein CASSLMGDSTEAFF.

This chain uses TRBV5-1 with TRBJ1-5; TRBD1 aligns across 8 bases. The germline V gene encodes CDR1 SGHRS and CDR2 YFSETQ. V shed 4 bases and J 6 bases; nucleotides not matched to a gene: 9. The CDR3 contains 15 residues. The CDR3 DNA is TGCGCCAGCAGCCCGACAGGGGACCTCGGTCAGCCCCAGCATTTT. Amino acids: CASSPTGDLGQPQHF.

The CDR3: CASSSRLSGGGMNTEAFF. The DNA of the CDR3 is TGTGCCAGCAGCTCTAGACTATCGGGAGGGGGTATGAACACTGAAGCTTTCTTT. The rearrangement uses TRBV7-8 and TRBJ1-1, with TRBD1 as a possible D gene (6 bases). The germline V gene encodes CDR1 SGHVS and CDR2 FQNEAQ. V gave up 4 bases and J gave up 0 bases, with 21 bases separating them. The CDR3 spans 18 residues.

The J gene is TRBJ2-3, the V gene TRBV18, with D unclear. The ends were cut back, 0 bases at V and 0 bases at J, with 10 bases in the middle. Germline CDR1 KGHSH, CDR2 LQKENI. The length of the CDR3 is 16 residues. CDR3 residues: CASSPPHAGSTDTQYF. DNA for the CDR3: TGTGCCAGCTCACCACCGCATGCCGGGAGCACAGATACGCAGTATTTT.

V is TRBV2 and J is TRBJ1-2; possible D gene TRBD1, 6 bases. CDR1 is SNHLY and CDR2 is FYNNEI in the germline V gene. The CDR3 loop spans 13 amino acids. Trimming removed 8 bases from V and 4 bases from J, with 14 bases in between. The CDR3 nucleotides are TGTGCCAGCCCGCCTCGACAGGCCTATGGCTACACCTTC. This encodes CASPPRQAYGYTF.

The CDR3 sequence is CASSYSMARNNEQFF. DNA of the CDR3: TGTGCCAGCAGTTACTCGATGGCTAGAAACAATGAGCAGTTCTTC. This rearrangement joins TRBV6-5 to TRBJ2-1; no reliable D call. V dropped 0 bases and J dropped 5 bases, with 11 bases sitting between them. The germline gives CDR1 MNHEY, CDR2 SVGAGI. The CDR3 has 15 residues.

V is TRBV4-1 and J is TRBJ2-5, with 7 bases that match TRBD1. The germline V gene has CDR1 MGHRA and CDR2 YSYEKL. The CDR3 is 16 amino acids. V gave up 0 bases and J gave up 2 bases; unmatched junction bases: 6. The CDR3: CASSQEGRGRQETQYF. The CDR3 DNA sequence: TGCGCCAGCAGCCAAGAGGGCAGGGGGAGACAAGAGACCCAGTACTTC.

The chain uses TRBV18 and TRBJ2-3, with TRBD2 matching 8 bases. Trimming took 6 bases from V and 0 from J; bases not matched to a gene: 5. In germline, CDR1 is KGHSH, CDR2 LQKENI. This CDR3 comprises 15 residues. The CDR3, as DNA: TGTGCCAGCTCCCGACCGGGGGGGAGCACAGATACGCAGTATTTT. Translated, it gives CASSRPGGSTDTQYF.

The rearrangement uses TRBV10-3 and TRBJ2-1; 10 bases are shared with TRBD2. There are 17 residues in the CDR3. The germline CDR1 and CDR2 sequences are ENHRY and SYGVKD. J lost 0 bases, V lost 6 bases, and 8 bases had no gene match. The CDR3 bases are TGTGCCATCAGAGCGGGAGGGTGGACGAGCTCCTACAATGAGCAGTTCTTC. This gives the protein CAIRAGGWTSSYNEQFF.

The CDR3 sequence: CASRLSVTGELFF. The CDR3 nucleotides are TGTGCCAGCAGACTAAGTGTCACCGGGGAGCTGTTTTTT. The chain uses TRBV6-6 and TRBJ2-2; D gene unclear. V lost 6 bases and J lost 4, with 9 bases in between. This CDR3 has 13 amino acids. Germline V lookup: CDR1 MNHNY, CDR2 SVGAGI (reference sequence).

The V call is TRBV19, the J call TRBJ2-3; 12 positions match TRBD2. Germline CDR1 LNHDA, CDR2 SQIVND (reference sequence). This CDR3 has 13 residues. The V segment lost 10 bases and the J segment 8 bases; nucleotides outside the gene matches: 7. The chain's CDR3 is CATTSGSSGTQYF. The CDR3 nucleotides are TGTGCCACGACTAGCGGGAGTTCGGGTACGCAGTATTTT.

This clone was counted only a few times. CDR3 amino acids: CASRDAGDPHNEQFF. Here the CDR3 DNA reads TGTGCCAGCAGAGACGCGGGAGATCCCCACAATGAGCAGTTCTTC. The chain has TRBV6-6 and TRBJ2-1, with 7 bases aligning to TRBD2. This CDR3 has 15 amino acids. Per the germline V gene, CDR1 is MNHNY and CDR2 is SVGAGI (reference sequence). Germline trimming cut 6 bases from V and 5 bases from J; bases unmatched to any gene: 10.

The rearrangement uses TRBV4-2 and TRBJ2-1; 11 bases match TRBD2. Per germline, CDR1 LGHNA and CDR2 YNFKEQ. This CDR3 comprises 16 residues. With V trimmed by 2 bases and J by 5 bases, 5 bases remained unmatched. In nucleotides, the CDR3 is TGTGCCAGCAGCCAATTGACTAGCGGGGCCCACAATGAGCAGTTCTTC. This translates into CASSQLTSGAHNEQFF.

The CDR3 region has the DNA TGTGCCAGCTCACCCGACAGCTCGACTAATGAAAAACTGTTTTTT. Encoded protein: CASSPDSSTNEKLFF. The rearrangement links TRBV18 to TRBJ1-4; tentatively, D is TRBD1 (5 bases). The germline CDR1 and CDR2 sequences are KGHSH and LQKENI. The CDR3 loop spans 15 amino acids. The germline V and J ends were trimmed by 3 bases and 2 bases, with 10 bases remaining between them.

This rearrangement joins TRBV11-2 to TRBJ1-3; 10 bases match TRBD1. Trimming at V came to 4 bases and at J to 4 bases, leaving 4 bases not matched to a gene. The germline gives CDR1 SGHAT, CDR2 FQNNGV. This CDR3 contains 15 residues. CDR3 DNA: TGTGCCAGCAGCTCCGGGACAGGGGTCGGAAACACCATATATTTT. This encodes CASSSGTGVGNTIYF.

On this clone: Germline and junction disagree at one end, which may indicate a read error. V gene TRBV30 combines with J gene TRBJ1-2; D is uncertain. The CDR3 runs 13 residues. Germline V gives CDR1 GTSNPN, CDR2 SVGIG (reference sequence). The CDR3 DNA is TGTGCCTCGAGTGGAGGGAGGGTCTATGGCTACACCTTC. Residues: CASSGGRVYGYTF. Full variable domain (missing parts from reference TRBV30 and TRBJ1-2): SQTIHQWPATLVQPVGSPLSLECTVEGTSNPNLYWYRQAAGRGLQLLFYSVGIGQISSEVPQNLSASRPQDRQFILSSKKLLLSDSGFYLCASSGGRVYGYTFGSGTRLTVV.

This chain links TRBV6-5 with TRBJ1-2, with TRBD1 matching over 10 bases. The CDR3 spans 14 residues. V lost 10 bases to trimming and J lost 7 bases; unmatched junction nucleotides: 12. Looked up from germline, CDR1 is MNHEY and CDR2 is SVGAGI. CDR3 sequence reads: CATLPLGTGAGYTF. The CDR3 DNA is TGTGCCACCTTACCCCTCGGGACAGGGGCTGGCTACACCTTC.

V and J are TRBV29-1 and TRBJ2-5, with D tentatively TRBD1 (6 bases). V was shortened by 6 bases and J by 2 bases, with 25 bases between the two germline ends. The length of the CDR3 is 17 residues. Germline CDR1 and CDR2: SQVTM and ANQGSEA. CDR3 sequence: CSVLGPRTYREQETQYF. The CDR3 DNA follows: TGCAGCGTACTTGGGCCCCGGACATACAGGGAACAAGAGACCCAGTACTTC.

The chain links TRBV6-1 to TRBJ1-4; weak D call: TRBD1 (6 bases). Germline V gene sequence: CDR1 MNHNS, CDR2 SASEGT. CDR3 length equals 15 residues. The V end lost 2 bases, the J end lost 8 bases, and 15 bases lay between the germline ends. The CDR3, as DNA: TGTGCCAGCAGTGAATCTGACGGGACACTAGAAAAACTGTTTTTT. Amino acid sequence: CASSESDGTLEKLFF.

The chain carries TRBV25-1 and TRBJ1-2, with 9 bases fitting TRBD1. The V and J ends lost 3 bases and 1 base, in that order; junction bases with no gene match: 6. The CDR3 runs to 16 residues. From germline, CDR1 is MGHDK and CDR2 SYGVNS. The CDR3 nucleotides are TGTGCCAGCAGTGAGGGACAGGGATATATTAACTATGGCTACACCTTC. This sequence encodes CASSEGQGYINYGYTF.

The chain couples TRBV21-1 to TRBJ1-1; the tabulated D call, TRBD1, remains unverified against the DNA. TRBV21-1 is annotated as a pseudogene. This CDR3 spans 18 amino acids. CDR3 protein: CASSNYDSDPCLNTEAFF. The CDR3, as DNA: TGTGCCAGCAGCAACTACGACAGCGACCCGTGTCTGAACACTGAAGCTTTCTTT.

The gene calls are TRBV9 and TRBJ2-5; 12 bases are a match to TRBD2. V shed 0 bases and J 0 bases; nucleotides not matched to a gene: 3. The CDR3 totals 17 residues. The germline V gene has CDR1 SGDLS and CDR2 YYNGEE. In nucleotides, the CDR3 is TGTGCCAGCAGCGTAGGACTAGCGGGGGCATACCAAGAGACCCAGTACTTC. Protein product: CASSVGLAGAYQETQYF.

The chain has TRBV6-5 and TRBJ2-1, with 12 bases aligning to TRBD2. Germline V gene sequence: CDR1 MNHEY, CDR2 SVGAGI. This CDR3 region has 15 residues. J gave up 15 bases and V 0 bases, and 9 bases lay outside the gene matches. CDR3 nucleotides: TGTGCCAGCAGTTACTCGACTAGCGGGAGCCCGCGCGTGTTCTTC. Its protein is CASSYSTSGSPRVFF.

The V and J genes are TRBV7-9 and TRBJ2-1, with 7 bases matching TRBD2. Trimming took 1 base from V and 7 from J; bases not matched to a gene: 1. CDR1 SEHNR and CDR2 FQNEAQ come from the germline V gene (reference sequence). The CDR3 contains 13 residues. Here the CDR3 reads CASSLGEGNEQFF. In DNA form, the CDR3 reads TGTGCCAGCAGCTTAGGGGAGGGGAATGAGCAGTTCTTC.

V gene TRBV30 combines with J gene TRBJ1-1; 8 bases map to TRBD1. Trimming took 2 bases from V and 4 from J; bases not matched to a gene: 3. Germline V gives CDR1 GTSNPN, CDR2 SVGIG (reference sequence). This CDR3 is built from 13 residues. CDR3 sequence reads: CAWSSTGGTEAFF. The CDR3 bases are TGTGCCTGGAGTTCTACAGGGGGCACTGAAGCTTTCTTT.

The rearrangement uses TRBV2 and TRBJ1-6; TRBD1 aligns across 7 bases. The CDR3 has 15 amino acids. The J segment lost 5 bases and the V segment lost 6 bases, leaving 7 bases of the junction unmatched. Germline CDR1 is SNHLY and CDR2 is FYNNEI. CDR3 residues: CASREQGSHNSPLHF. The CDR3 coding sequence is TGTGCCAGCAGGGAACAGGGGTCCCATAATTCACCCCTCCACTTT.

This rearrangement joins TRBV6-4 to TRBJ1-1; D not certain. Germline V gene sequence: CDR1 MRHNA, CDR2 SNTAGT. Trimming shortened V by 5 bases and J by 1 base, and 8 bases separated the two germline ends. The CDR3 runs to 13 residues. CDR3 DNA: TGTGCCAGCAGTAAAACACCGAACACTGAAGCTTTCTTT. Protein product: CASSKTPNTEAFF.